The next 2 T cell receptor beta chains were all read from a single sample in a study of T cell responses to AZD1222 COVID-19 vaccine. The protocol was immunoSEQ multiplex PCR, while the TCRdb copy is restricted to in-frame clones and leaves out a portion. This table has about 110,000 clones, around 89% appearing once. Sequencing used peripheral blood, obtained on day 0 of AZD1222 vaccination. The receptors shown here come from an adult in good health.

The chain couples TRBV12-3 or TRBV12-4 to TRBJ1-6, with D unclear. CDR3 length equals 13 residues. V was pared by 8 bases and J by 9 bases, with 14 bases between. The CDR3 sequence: CASRAGVFSPLHF. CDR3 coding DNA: TGTGCCAGCCGAGCTGGTGTTTTTTCACCCCTCCACTTT.

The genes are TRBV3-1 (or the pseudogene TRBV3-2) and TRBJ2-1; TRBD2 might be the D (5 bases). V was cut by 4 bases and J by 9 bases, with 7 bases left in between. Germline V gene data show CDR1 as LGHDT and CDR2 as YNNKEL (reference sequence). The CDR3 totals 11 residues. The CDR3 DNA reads TGTGCCAGCAGCCTTAGCGTTGAGCAGTTCTTC. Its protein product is CASSLSVEQFF.